Below, 7 T cell receptor beta chains from the same sample are listed, as sequenced in a study of immune evolution from preneoplasia to lung adenocarcinoma. Libraries were prepared by immunoSEQ multiplex PCR; TCRdb keeps only in-frame clonotypes and omits some of them. The sample contains approximately 7,400 clones, roughly 73% of which appear only once. Sequencing input: FFPE adjacent normal lung tissue. Source of these receptors: a person between 65 and 79 years old with lung adenocarcinoma.

V is TRBV20-1 and J is TRBJ1-1; no firm D call. CDR3 length: 11 amino acids. Trimming pared 6 bases from V and 6 bases from J, leaving 11 bases between. Looked up from germline, CDR1 is DFQATT and CDR2 is SNEGSKA (reference sequence). This CDR3 is CSALRQAEAFF. CDR3 in DNA: TGCAGTGCGTTAAGGCAGGCTGAAGCTTTCTTT.

Only a few counts were recorded for this clone. This chain joins TRBV4-1 and TRBJ2-7, with TRBD2 identical over 9 bases. The germline gives CDR1 MGHRA, CDR2 YSYEKL. Unmatched junction bases numbered 22, after V lost 0 bases and J lost 4 bases. The CDR3 has 21 amino acids. CDR3 in amino acids: CASSQDIGRVRASGMLYEQYF. The CDR3 DNA is TGCGCCAGCAGCCAAGATATCGGCAGGGTTAGGGCTAGCGGGATGCTTTACGAGCAGTACTTC.

The J gene is TRBJ1-1, the V gene TRBV29-1; D gene unclear. The V end lost 4 bases, the J end lost 3 bases, and 9 bases lay between the germline ends. There are 12 residues in the CDR3. CDR1 is SQVTM and CDR2 is ANQGSEA in the germline V gene. CDR3 loop: CSVGVGYTEAFF. CDR3 DNA sequence: TGCAGCGTTGGTGTAGGGTACACTGAAGCTTTCTTT.

This sequence joins TRBV4-2 and TRBJ2-7, with 8 nucleotides matching TRBD2. This CDR3 is built from 20 residues. CDR1 is LGHNA and CDR2 is YNFKEQ in the germline V gene. V lost 0 bases to trimming and J lost 3 bases; unmatched junction nucleotides: 19. The CDR3 DNA sequence: TGTGCCAGCAGCCAAGAAACCTCCGCACCAGGGACTAGTTGGGGCTACGAGCAGTACTTC. This sequence encodes CASSQETSAPGTSWGYEQYF.

The DNA of the CDR3 is TGCAGTGCGGGAGTTGCCGAGCAGTACTTC. Translated, it gives CSAGVAEQYF. The chain recombines TRBV20-1 with TRBJ2-7; D might be TRBD2 (5 bases). Germline V lookup: CDR1 DFQATT, CDR2 SNEGSKA (reference sequence). Trimming removed 6 bases from V and 6 bases from J, with 9 bases in between. This CDR3 is 10 amino acids long.

The chain is built from TRBV28 and TRBJ2-7, with 8 bases identical to TRBD2. V shed 3 bases and J 6 bases; nucleotides not matched to a gene: 10. CDR3 length: 15 residues. Per germline, CDR1 MDHEN and CDR2 SYDVKM. CDR3 sequence (DNA): TGTGCCAGCAGTTTCAGGACTAGCCTCCCCCCCGAGCAGTACTTC. It is translated as CASSFRTSLPPEQYF.

The CDR3 region is CSVVPTSDPNGYTF. The CDR3 DNA sequence: TGCAGCGTTGTCCCTACCTCCGACCCCAATGGCTACACCTTC. The chain has TRBV29-1 and TRBJ1-2; D gene unclear. CDR3 length: 14 amino acids. In germline, CDR1 is SQVTM, CDR2 ANQGSEA. V gave up 4 bases and J gave up 6 bases, with 18 bases separating them. Drawing the rest from reference TRBV29-1 and TRBJ1-2, the complete variable domain is SAVISQKPSRDICQRGTSLTIQCQVDSQVTMMFWYRQQPGQSLTLIATANQGSEATYESGFVIDKFPISRPNLTFSTLTVSNMSPEDSSIYLCSVVPTSDPNGYTFGSGTRLTVV.